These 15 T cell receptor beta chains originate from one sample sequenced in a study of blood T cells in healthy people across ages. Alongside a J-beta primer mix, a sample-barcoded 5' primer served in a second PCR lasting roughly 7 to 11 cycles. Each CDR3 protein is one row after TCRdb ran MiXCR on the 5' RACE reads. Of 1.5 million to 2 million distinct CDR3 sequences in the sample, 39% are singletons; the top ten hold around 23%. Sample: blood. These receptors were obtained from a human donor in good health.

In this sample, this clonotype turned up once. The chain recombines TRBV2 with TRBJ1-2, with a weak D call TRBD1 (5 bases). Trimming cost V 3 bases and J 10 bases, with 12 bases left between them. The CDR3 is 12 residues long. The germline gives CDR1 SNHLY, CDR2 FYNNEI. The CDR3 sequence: CASSDRDRIYTF. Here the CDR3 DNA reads TGTGCCAGCAGTGACAGGGATCGAATCTACACCTTC.

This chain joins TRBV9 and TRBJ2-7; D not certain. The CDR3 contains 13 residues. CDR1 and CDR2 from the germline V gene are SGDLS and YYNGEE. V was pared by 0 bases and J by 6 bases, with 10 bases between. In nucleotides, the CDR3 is TGTGCCAGCAGCGTAGTCCCCAAGGGCGAGCAGTACTTC. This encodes CASSVVPKGEQYF.

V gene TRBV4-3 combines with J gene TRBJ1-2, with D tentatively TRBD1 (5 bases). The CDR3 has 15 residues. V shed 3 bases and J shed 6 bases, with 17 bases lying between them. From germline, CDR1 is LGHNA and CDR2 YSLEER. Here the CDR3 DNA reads TGCGCCAGCAGCCATCCCTGGCGGGGGGGGAATGGCTACACCTTC. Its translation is CASSHPWRGGNGYTF.

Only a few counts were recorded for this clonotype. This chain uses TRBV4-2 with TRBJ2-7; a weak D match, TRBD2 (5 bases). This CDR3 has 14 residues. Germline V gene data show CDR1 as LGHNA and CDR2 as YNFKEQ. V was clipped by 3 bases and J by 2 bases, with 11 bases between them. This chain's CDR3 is CASSHLRETYEQYF. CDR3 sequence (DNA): TGTGCCAGCAGCCATTTGAGGGAAACCTACGAGCAGTACTTC.

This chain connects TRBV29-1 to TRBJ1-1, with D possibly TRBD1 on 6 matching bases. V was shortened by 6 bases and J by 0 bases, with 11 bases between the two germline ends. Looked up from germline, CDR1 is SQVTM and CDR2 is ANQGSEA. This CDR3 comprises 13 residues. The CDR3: CSVSDSMNTEAFF. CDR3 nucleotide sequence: TGCAGCGTATCGGACAGCATGAACACTGAAGCTTTCTTT.

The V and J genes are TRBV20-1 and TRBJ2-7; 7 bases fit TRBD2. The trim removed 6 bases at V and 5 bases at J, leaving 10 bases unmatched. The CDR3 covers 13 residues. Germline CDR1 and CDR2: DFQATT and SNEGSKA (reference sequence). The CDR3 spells CSAQKTGGDEQYF. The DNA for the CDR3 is TGCAGTGCCCAAAAAACGGGGGGAGACGAGCAGTACTTC.

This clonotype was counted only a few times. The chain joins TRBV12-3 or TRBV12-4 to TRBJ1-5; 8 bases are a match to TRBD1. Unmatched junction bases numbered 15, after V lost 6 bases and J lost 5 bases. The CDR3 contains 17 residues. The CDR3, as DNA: TGTGCCAGCAGCCACACCAAGGACAGGGATGATGATCAGCCCCAGCATTTT. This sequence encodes CASSHTKDRDDDQPQHF.

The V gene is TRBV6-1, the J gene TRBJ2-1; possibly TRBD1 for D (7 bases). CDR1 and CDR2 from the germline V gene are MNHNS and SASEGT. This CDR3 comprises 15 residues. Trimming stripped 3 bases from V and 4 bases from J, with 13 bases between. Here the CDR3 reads CASSESRGAYNEQFF. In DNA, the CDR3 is TGTGCCAGCAGTGAGTCCAGGGGGGCATACAATGAGCAGTTCTTC.

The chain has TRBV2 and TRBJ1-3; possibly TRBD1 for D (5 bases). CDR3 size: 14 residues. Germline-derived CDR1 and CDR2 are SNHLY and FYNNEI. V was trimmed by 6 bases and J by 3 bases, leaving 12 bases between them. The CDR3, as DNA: TGTGCCAGCAGGATGCACAGGAATGGAAACACCATATATTTT. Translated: CASRMHRNGNTIYF.

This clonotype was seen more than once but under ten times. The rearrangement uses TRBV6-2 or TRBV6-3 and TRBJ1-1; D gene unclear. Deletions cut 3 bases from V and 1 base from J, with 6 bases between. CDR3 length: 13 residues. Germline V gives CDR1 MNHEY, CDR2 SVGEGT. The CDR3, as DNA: TGTGCCAGCAGTTATCCCCCGAACACTGAAGCTTTCTTT. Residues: CASSYPPNTEAFF.

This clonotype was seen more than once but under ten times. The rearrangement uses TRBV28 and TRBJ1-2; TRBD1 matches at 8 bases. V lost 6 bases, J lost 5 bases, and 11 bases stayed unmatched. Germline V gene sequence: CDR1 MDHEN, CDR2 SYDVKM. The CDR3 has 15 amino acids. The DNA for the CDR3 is TGTGCCAGCAGCGAGGGACAGGAGTTCGGGTATGGCTACACCTTC. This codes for CASSEGQEFGYGYTF.

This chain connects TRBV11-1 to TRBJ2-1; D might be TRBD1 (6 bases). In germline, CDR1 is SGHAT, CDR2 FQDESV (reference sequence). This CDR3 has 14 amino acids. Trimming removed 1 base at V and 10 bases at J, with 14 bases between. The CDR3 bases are TGTGCCAGCAGCTTAGGGACAGCCCGATGGGAGCAGTTCTTC. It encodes CASSLGTARWEQFF.

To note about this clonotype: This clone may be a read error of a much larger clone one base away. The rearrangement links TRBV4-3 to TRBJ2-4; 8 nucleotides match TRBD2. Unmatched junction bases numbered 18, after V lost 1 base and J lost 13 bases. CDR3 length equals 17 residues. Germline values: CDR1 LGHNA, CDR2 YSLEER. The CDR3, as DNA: TGCGCCAGCAGCCAAGGTCCCGGGACTAGTGGTTTGAATGAGCAGTACTTC. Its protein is CASSQGPGTSGLNEQYF.

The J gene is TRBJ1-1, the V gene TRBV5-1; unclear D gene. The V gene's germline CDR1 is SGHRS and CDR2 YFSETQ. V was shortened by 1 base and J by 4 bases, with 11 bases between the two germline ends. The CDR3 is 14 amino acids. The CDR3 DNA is TGCGCCAGCAGCTTGAGTCAGGCTGGCACTGAAGCTTTCTTT. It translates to CASSLSQAGTEAFF.

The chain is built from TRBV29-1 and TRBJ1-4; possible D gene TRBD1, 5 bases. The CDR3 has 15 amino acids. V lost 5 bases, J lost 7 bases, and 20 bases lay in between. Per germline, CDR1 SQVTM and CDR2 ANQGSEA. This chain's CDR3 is CSVTRFERGSEKLFF. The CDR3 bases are TGCAGCGTTACCCGTTTCGAAAGGGGTAGTGAAAAACTGTTTTTT.